The clone carrying this T cell receptor beta chain was recorded at least ten times. The antigen is undetermined. This specimen comes from a study of breast tumors, draining lymph nodes, adjacent tissues. Study-wide findings and caveats: Most tumor T cells seemingly derive from lymph node, then expand in tumor. Tumor TCR diversity was below lymph nodes but above nontumor tissue.

Using its own MiXCR run on the multiplex PCR reads, TCRdb lists one record per CDR3 protein. The sample holds under 75,000 distinct CDR3 sequences, approximately 57% seen once. The TCR was taken from a female donor with breast cancer. Some clones in this sample may be carry-over from other donors' samples. Sample: breast tumor tissue.

CDR3 protein: CASRPDRYPTDTQYF. CDR3 in DNA: TGTGCCAGTAGGCCGGACCGATACCCCACAGATACGCAGTATTTT. This chain uses TRBV19 with TRBJ2-3; D uncertain. In germline, CDR1 is LNHDA, CDR2 SQIVND (reference sequence). The CDR3 spans 15 residues. V was pared by 6 bases and J by 2 bases, with 15 bases between.